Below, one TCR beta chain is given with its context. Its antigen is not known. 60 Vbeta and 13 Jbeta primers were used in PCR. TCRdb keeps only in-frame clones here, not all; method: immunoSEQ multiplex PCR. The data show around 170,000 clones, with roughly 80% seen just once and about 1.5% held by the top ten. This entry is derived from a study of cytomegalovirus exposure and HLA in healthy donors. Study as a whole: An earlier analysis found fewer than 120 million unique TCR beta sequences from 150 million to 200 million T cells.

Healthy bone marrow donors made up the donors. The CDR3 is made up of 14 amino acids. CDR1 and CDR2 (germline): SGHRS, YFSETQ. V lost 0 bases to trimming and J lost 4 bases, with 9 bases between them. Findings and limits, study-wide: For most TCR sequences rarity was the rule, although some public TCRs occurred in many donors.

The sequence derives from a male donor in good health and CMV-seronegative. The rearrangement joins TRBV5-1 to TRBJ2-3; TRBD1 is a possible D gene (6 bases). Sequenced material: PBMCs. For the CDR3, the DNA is TGCGCCAGCAGCTTGGGGGGACAATCAGATACGCAGTATTTT. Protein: CASSLGGQSDTQYF. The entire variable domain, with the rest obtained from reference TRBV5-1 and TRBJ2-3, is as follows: KAGVTQTPRYLIKTRGQQVTLSCSPISGHRSVSWYQQTPGQGLQFLFEYFSETQRNKGNFPGRFSGRQFSNSRSEMNVSTLELGDSALYLCASSLGGQSDTQYFGPGTRLTVL.